Here is one T cell receptor beta chain with its context. What it binds is not known. For CDR3 and TCR beta VDJ profiling, genomic DNA was the template used. TCRdb reprocessed the reads with MiXCR, giving one entry per CDR3 protein. This sample has around 400,000 distinct CDR3 sequences, with under 80% found just once. The V segment lost 5 bases and the J segment 2 bases; nucleotides outside the gene matches: 6. This CDR3 has 15 residues. Germline V gene data show CDR1 as SGHTA and CDR2 as FQGNSA. This sample was taken from a study of CD8+CD57+ T cells in acquired aplastic anemia. Overall study context: DNA from sorted CD4+ and CD8+ cells averaged around 3.5 ug. Whole-study findings and limits: Statistical testing detected no significant gap in CD8+ Simpson's diversity between patients and controls. Overlap between patients and controls comprised about 28 CD8+ CDR3 sequences.

This TCR was sampled from a human donor in good health, serving as a control. This sequence joins TRBV7-2 and TRBJ2-7, with 10 bases identical to TRBD1. Sequenced input: sorted CD4+, CD8+, or CD8+CD57+ T cells (not recorded which) from PBMCs. In nucleotides, the CDR3 is TGTGCCAGCAGCGCCACCGGGACAGGGGCCTACGAGCAGTACTTC. As protein: CASSATGTGAYEQYF.